The 24 T cell receptor beta chains below come from one sample, sequenced in a study of CD8 T cells in Susac syndrome (dated by TCRdb to between 2018 and 2021). Library method: the immunoSEQ multiplex PCR assay. RNA was extracted with the RNeasy kit and 0.5 to 1 ug was reverse transcribed using random hexamers. TCRdb trimmed the raw reads at Q25, called clones with MiXCR and kept productive beta chains. Entries are consolidated by CDR3 protein sequence, retaining the most common genes and DNA. Counted in this sample were around 180,000 distinct CDR3 sequences; approximately 94% of them appeared once. The top ten clonotypes cover 0.093% of the sample. Sequenced sample: CD4+ T cells from PBMCs. Receptors originate from a human donor with multiple sclerosis.

The V gene is TRBV5-4, the J gene TRBJ1-6; possible D gene TRBD1, 5 bases. Germline values: CDR1 SGHNT, CDR2 YYREEE (reference sequence). The CDR3 has 13 residues. Trimming stripped 4 bases from V and 14 bases from J, with 16 bases between. CDR3 nucleotides: TGTGCCAGCAGCATGGACATCGCCTCCGCCCTCCACTTT. It encodes CASSMDIASALHF. Together with reference TRBV5-4 and TRBJ1-6, the CDR3 gives the full variable domain: ETGVTQSPTHLIKTRGQQVTLRCSSQSGHNTVSWYQQALGQGPQFIFQYYREEENGRGNFPPRFSGLQFPNYSSELNVNALELDDSALYLCASSMDIASALHFGNGTRLTVT.

This clonotype was found once. The V call is TRBV30, the J call TRBJ1-2; D is perhaps TRBD1 (5 bases). This CDR3 is built from 13 residues. Germline CDR1 and CDR2: GTSNPN and SVGIG (reference sequence). Trimming left V 3 bases short and J 3 bases short, with 11 bases between. The CDR3 DNA reads TGTGCCTGGAGGGCCGGGACCCACTATGGCTACACCTTC. Translated, it gives CAWRAGTHYGYTF. Supplemented by reference TRBV30 and TRBJ1-2, the full variable domain reads SQTIHQWPATLVQPVGSPLSLECTVEGTSNPNLYWYRQAAGRGLQLLFYSVGIGQISSEVPQNLSASRPQDRQFILSSKKLLLSDSGFYLCAWRAGTHYGYTFGSGTRLTVV.

The chain has TRBV9 and TRBJ2-1; D not resolved. V was shortened by 0 bases and J by 2 bases, with 3 bases between the two germline ends. The CDR3 has 13 amino acids. The germline gives CDR1 SGDLS, CDR2 YYNGEE. CDR3 in amino acids: CASSVAAYNEQFF. The CDR3, as DNA: TGTGCCAGCAGCGTAGCGGCCTACAATGAGCAGTTCTTC. The variable domain in full, completed from reference TRBV9 and TRBJ2-1, reads DSGVTQTPKHLITATGQRVTLRCSPRSGDLSVYWYQQSLDQGLQFLIQYYNGEERAKGNILERFSAQQFPDLHSELNLSSLELGDSALYFCASSVAAYNEQFFGPGTRLTVL.

J is TRBJ1-2 and V is TRBV14; no clear D gene. The CDR3 is 14 residues long. CDR1 is SGHDN, CDR2 FVKESK, per germline. Trimming shortened V by 1 base and J by 0 bases, and 6 bases separated the two germline ends. The CDR3 loop is CASSQGWANYGYTF. In nucleotides, the CDR3 is TGTGCCAGCAGCCAAGGTTGGGCTAACTATGGCTACACCTTC.

This clonotype was seen only a few times. V and J are TRBV20-1 and TRBJ2-7; 8 bases align to TRBD1. This CDR3 has 13 residues. V trimming: 5 bases; J trimming: 2 bases; junction bases outside the gene matches: 5. Germline-derived CDR1 and CDR2 are DFQATT and SNEGSKA (reference sequence). The CDR3 DNA sequence: TGCAGTGCTGGGACAGGAAGGACCTACGAGCAGTACTTC. It translates to CSAGTGRTYEQYF.

The chain is built from TRBV3-1 and TRBJ2-7; 10 bases agree with TRBD1. In germline, CDR1 is LGHDT, CDR2 YNNKEL (reference sequence). This CDR3 has 17 amino acids. Losses at the gene ends were 0 bases for V and 4 bases for J; bases not matched to a gene: 9. DNA of the CDR3: TGTGCCAGCAGCCAAGATTGGGCGGGACAGGGGACTTACGAGCAGTACTTC. This encodes CASSQDWAGQGTYEQYF.

The CDR3 bases are TGTGCCAGCAGTGTCCGGGACAGGAGCTCCTACGAGCAGTACTTC. Translated: CASSVRDRSSYEQYF. V and J are TRBV27 and TRBJ2-7, with TRBD1 matching over 8 bases. Germline CDR1 is MNHEY and CDR2 is SMNVEV (reference sequence). V shed 5 bases and J 0 bases; nucleotides not matched to a gene: 6. The CDR3 is 15 amino acids.

The J gene is TRBJ2-1, the V gene TRBV25-1; 7 nucleotides agree with TRBD1. Unmatched junction bases numbered 1, after V lost 1 base and J lost 7 bases. The CDR3 is made up of 13 amino acids. Germline CDR1 is MGHDK and CDR2 is SYGVNS. The CDR3 DNA sequence: TGTGCCAGCAGTGAATCAGGGGGTAATGAGCAGTTCTTC. Its translation: CASSESGGNEQFF. Variable domain in full (rest from reference TRBV25-1 and TRBJ2-1): EADIYQTPRYLVIGTGKKITLECSQTMGHDKMYWYQQDPGMELHLIHYSYGVNSTEKGDLSSESTVSRIRTEHFPLTLESARPSHTSQYLCASSESGGNEQFFGPGTRLTVL.

The J gene is TRBJ2-3, the V gene TRBV18, with 10 bases matching TRBD1. Germline CDR1 KGHSH, CDR2 LQKENI. The CDR3 runs to 17 residues. Trimming cost V 3 bases and J 8 bases; bases outside gene matches: 14. CDR3 sequence reads: CASSPARRTGGESTQYF. The CDR3 DNA sequence: TGTGCCAGCTCACCGGCCCGTCGGACAGGGGGAGAAAGTACGCAGTATTTT.

The J gene is TRBJ2-3, the V gene TRBV18; D is perhaps TRBD1 (6 bases). V lost 3 bases and J 5 bases, leaving 18 bases between the germline ends. The CDR3 has 16 amino acids. The germline V gene encodes CDR1 KGHSH and CDR2 LQKENI. The CDR3 region has the DNA TGTGCCAGCTCACCCCTAAAGGCAGGGGTAGGAGATACGCAGTATTTT. Protein sequence: CASSPLKAGVGDTQYF.

V gene TRBV7-9 combines with J gene TRBJ1-2, with 8 bases matching TRBD1. Germline V gene data show CDR1 as SEHNR and CDR2 as FQNEAQ (reference sequence). V trimming: 5 bases; J trimming: 2 bases; junction bases outside the gene matches: 4. There are 14 residues in the CDR3. For the CDR3, the DNA is TGTGCCAGCAGCGCCCGACAGGGGAACTATGGCTACACCTTC. It is translated as CASSARQGNYGYTF.

Here the CDR3 reads CASSYSPASPDTQYF. DNA of the CDR3: TGTGCCAGCAGTTACTCCCCCGCTAGCCCAGATACGCAGTATTTT. The chain carries TRBV6-5 and TRBJ2-3; weak D call: TRBD2 (5 bases). CDR3 size: 15 residues. In germline, CDR1 is MNHEY, CDR2 SVGAGI. V was cut by 0 bases and J by 4 bases, with 11 bases left in between.

The rearrangement uses TRBV6-6 and TRBJ1-1; D not certain. Germline CDR1 reads MNHNY; CDR2 reads SVGAGI (reference sequence). Trimming shortened V by 8 bases and J by 0 bases, and 1 base separated the two germline ends. CDR3 size: 10 residues. CDR3 protein: CASLNTEAFF. The CDR3 nucleotides are TGTGCCAGCTTGAACACTGAAGCTTTCTTT.

The genes are TRBV20-1 and TRBJ2-2; D ambiguous. V was clipped by 3 bases and J by 5 bases, with 7 bases between them. The CDR3 is 12 amino acids. CDR1 DFQATT and CDR2 SNEGSKA come from the germline V gene (reference sequence). The CDR3 reads CSASQDTGELFF. CDR3 bases: TGCAGTGCTAGCCAGGATACCGGGGAGCTGTTTTTT.

The chain has TRBV7-2 and TRBJ1-6; no clear D gene. The V end was cut by 5 bases, the J end by 14 bases, with 16 bases between. This CDR3 contains 13 residues. Per germline, CDR1 SGHTA and CDR2 FQGNSA. CDR3 residues: CASSRSNRPALHF. In nucleotides, the CDR3 is TGTGCCAGCAGCAGATCGAACCGCCCGGCCCTCCACTTT.

The chain carries TRBV12-3 or TRBV12-4 and TRBJ2-1; D gene uncertain. V gave up 7 bases and J gave up 3 bases, with 7 bases separating them. The CDR3 spans 12 residues. The CDR3 DNA sequence: TGTGCCAGCACCCTCGTCTACAATGAGCAGTTCTTC. Encoded protein: CASTLVYNEQFF.

In DNA, the CDR3 is TGTGCCAGCAGTTTAAGTTTGGGTAGCGGGGGCCTCTCCTACAATGAGCAGTTCTTC. This codes for CASSLSLGSGGLSYNEQFF. This chain uses TRBV12-3 or TRBV12-4 with TRBJ2-1; 9 nucleotides match TRBD2. This CDR3 has 19 residues. V dropped 2 bases and J dropped 0; count of bases not matched to a gene: 11.

This clonotype was picked up one time. The chain is built from TRBV7-9 and TRBJ2-2; 7 bases are shared with TRBD2. Per the germline V gene, CDR1 is SEHNR and CDR2 is FQNEAQ (reference sequence). The CDR3 loop spans 18 amino acids. V lost 2 bases to trimming and J lost 0 bases; unmatched junction nucleotides: 9. The CDR3 loop reads CASSLLPAGSANTGELFF. Here the CDR3 DNA reads TGTGCCAGCAGCTTATTACCAGCGGGGAGCGCGAACACCGGGGAGCTGTTTTTT.

V usage is TRBV20-1 and J usage is TRBJ2-1, with D maybe TRBD1 (6 bases). V dropped 5 bases and J dropped 13 bases, with 15 bases sitting between them. Per germline, CDR1 DFQATT and CDR2 SNEGSKA (reference sequence). This CDR3 spans 11 amino acids. In nucleotides, the CDR3 is TGCAGTGCTGGAGCCGGGACACGACAGTTCTTC. Protein: CSAGAGTRQFF.

The V call is TRBV19, the J call TRBJ1-2, with D perhaps TRBD1 (6 bases). Between the trimmed V and J ends, which lost 4 bases and 2 bases, there was a span of 8 bases. The CDR3 consists of 13 residues. Per the germline V gene, CDR1 is LNHDA and CDR2 is SQIVND (reference sequence). CDR3 sequence reads: CASSTTGNYGYTF. For the CDR3, the DNA is TGTGCCAGTAGTACAACAGGGAACTATGGCTACACCTTC.

The chain couples TRBV27 to TRBJ2-2; D is perhaps TRBD1 (6 bases). CDR3 length: 16 amino acids. Trimming took 5 bases from V and 0 from J, leaving 13 bases between them. CDR1 and CDR2 (germline): MNHEY, SMNVEV (reference sequence). The CDR3 loop reads CASSRRQAANTGELFF. The CDR3 coding sequence is TGTGCCAGCAGTCGACGACAGGCGGCGAACACCGGGGAGCTGTTTTTT.

For the CDR3, the DNA is TGTGCCAGCAGCGTATCGGGCCGAGACTATGGCTACACCTTC. Translating it yields CASSVSGRDYGYTF. The chain recombines TRBV9 with TRBJ1-2; unclear D gene. Germline-derived CDR1 and CDR2 are SGDLS and YYNGEE. V lost 1 base, J lost 3 bases, and 10 bases lay in between. The CDR3 is 14 residues long.

The gene calls are TRBV29-1 and TRBJ1-1; TRBD1 is a possible D gene (6 bases). This CDR3 is 14 amino acids long. From germline, CDR1 is SQVTM and CDR2 ANQGSEA. Trimming removed 3 bases at V and 4 bases at J, with 15 bases between. In DNA form, the CDR3 reads TGCAGCGTTGATCGGACTCAGGGGACCACTGAAGCTTTCTTT. Translation gives CSVDRTQGTTEAFF.

The V call is TRBV30, the J call TRBJ2-3, with D perhaps TRBD1 (6 bases). CDR3 length: 14 residues. Germline loops: CDR1 GTSNPN, CDR2 SVGIG (reference sequence). The ends were cut back, 5 bases at V and 3 bases at J, with 15 bases in the middle. CDR3: CAWAGAQGTDTQYF. The CDR3 DNA reads TGTGCCTGGGCAGGGGCTCAGGGGACAGATACGCAGTATTTT.